The next 5 T cell receptor beta chains were all read from a single sample in a study of blood T cell repertoires in COVID-19. Profiling relied on immunoSEQ multiplex PCR, and the TCRdb table lists in-frame clones only, not all of them. The sample lists around 400,000 clones, roughly 88% seen once, with roughly 1.4% in the top ten. The sequenced material came from PBMCs or T cells enriched from blood (not recorded which). These receptors all stem from a woman aged 18-29 years who had been exposed to COVID-19.

The chain combines TRBV27 with TRBJ2-1; D possibly corresponds to TRBD1 (7 bases). The V gene's germline CDR1 is MNHEY and CDR2 SMNVEV (reference sequence). Trimming shortened V by 7 bases and J by 4 bases, and 17 bases separated the two germline ends. This CDR3 comprises 15 residues. CDR3 nucleotide sequence: TGTGCCAGCAACCCTACAGGGGACTTTTACAATGAGCAGTTCTTC. Translated, it gives CASNPTGDFYNEQFF.

The rearrangement uses TRBV18 and TRBJ1-2; 9 nucleotides line up with TRBD1. Germline V gene sequence: CDR1 KGHSH, CDR2 LQKENI. Unmatched junction bases numbered 1, after V lost 3 bases and J lost 2 bases. The CDR3 totals 14 residues. The CDR3 DNA reads as TGTGCCAGCTCACCTACAGGGGGCAACTATGGCTACACCTTC. Protein product: CASSPTGGNYGYTF. Supplemented by reference TRBV18 and TRBJ1-2, the full variable domain reads NAGVMQNPRHLVRRRGQEARLRCSPMKGHSHVYWYRQLPEEGLKFMVYLQKENIIDESGMPKERFSAEFPKEGPSILRIQQVVRGDSAAYFCASSPTGGNYGYTFGSGTRLTVV.

The V call is TRBV5-4, the J call TRBJ2-2; no reliable D call. CDR3 length equals 14 residues. CDR1 and CDR2 (germline): SGHNT, YYREEE (reference sequence). The V end lost 4 bases, the J end lost 6 bases, and 13 bases lay between the germline ends. CDR3 residues: CASSSLEEAGELFF. CDR3 nucleotide sequence: TGTGCCAGCAGCAGCCTAGAAGAGGCCGGGGAGCTGTTTTTT.

The V gene is TRBV11-1, the J gene TRBJ1-1, with 8 bases lining up with TRBD1. The V segment lost 5 bases and the J segment 1 base; nucleotides outside the gene matches: 6. Per germline, CDR1 SGHAT and CDR2 FQDESV (reference sequence). The length of the CDR3 is 15 residues. The CDR3, as DNA: TGTGCCAGCAGCCCTCACAGGGGGACGAACACTGAAGCTTTCTTT. It is translated as CASSPHRGTNTEAFF.

The CDR3 sequence is CASSQTGTSGRVTGELFF. CDR3 sequence (DNA): TGTGCCAGCAGCCAAACCGGGACTAGCGGGAGGGTCACCGGGGAGCTGTTTTTT. V and J are TRBV3-1 (or the pseudogene TRBV3-2) and TRBJ2-2; TRBD2 agrees at 16 bases. Germline V gives CDR1 LGHDT, CDR2 YNNKEL (reference sequence). V gave up 2 bases and J gave up 4 bases; unmatched junction bases: 4. This CDR3 is built from 18 residues.